This is a list of T cell receptor beta chains from one sample in a study of early T cells in non-severe SARS-CoV-2 infection. A single record per CDR3 protein comes from TCRdb applying MiXCR to the 5' RACE reads. The table has tens of thousands of distinct CDR3 sequences, 8% to 9.5% seen once. The sequenced material came from whole blood. The origin of the receptors is an adult who was a healthcare worker with PCR-confirmed SARS-CoV-2 infection or an uninfected control (not recorded which). CDR3s include the opening cysteine and the closing phenylalanine or tryptophan. A D gene is named only where the DNA matches it firmly. Size is stated for part of the rows, as once, few or many counts, or as a class when the clone is expanded.

d_call: TRBD1; v_call: TRBV6-1; j_call: TRBJ2-5; clone_size: many; cdr3_aa: CASSEPGTAQETQYF; cdr3_nt: TGTGCCAGCAGCGAACCAGGGACAGCCCAAGAGACCCAGTACTTC
d_call: -; v_call: TRBV7-2; j_call: TRBJ2-3; clone_size: few; cdr3_aa: CASSLGAGTDTQYF; cdr3_nt: TGTGCCAGCAGCTTAGGGGCGGGCACAGATACGCAGTATTTT
d_call: -; v_call: TRBV19; j_call: TRBJ2-7; clone_size: few; cdr3_aa: CASSISGQGFNYEQYF; cdr3_nt: TGTGCCAGTAGTATTTCTGGGCAGGGTTTCAACTACGAGCAGTACTTC
d_call: -; v_call: TRBV11-2; j_call: TRBJ2-1; clone_size: few; cdr3_aa: CASSVPGNEQFF; cdr3_nt: TGTGCCAGCAGCGTTCCGGGCAATGAGCAGTTCTTC
d_call: -; v_call: TRBV13; j_call: TRBJ2-3; clone_size: few; cdr3_aa: CASSLGAQTDTQYF; cdr3_nt: TGTGCCAGCAGCCTTGGGGCACAGACAGATACGCAGTATTTT
d_call: TRBD2; v_call: TRBV11-2; j_call: TRBJ2-1; clone_size: -; cdr3_aa: CASSPWTSGHSYNEQFF; cdr3_nt: TGTGCCAGCAGCCCTTGGACTAGCGGGCACTCCTACAATGAGCAGTTCTTC
d_call: TRBD1; v_call: TRBV20-1; j_call: TRBJ2-7; clone_size: few; cdr3_aa: CSARTGTGPSYEQYF; cdr3_nt: TGCAGTGCTAGGACAGGGACAGGGCCCTCCTACGAGCAGTACTTC
d_call: TRBD2; v_call: TRBV10-3; j_call: TRBJ2-5; clone_size: many; cdr3_aa: CAISEPVGLAGLQETQYF; cdr3_nt: TGTGCCATCAGTGAGCCGGTAGGACTAGCGGGGCTCCAAGAGACCCAGTACTTC
d_call: TRBD1; v_call: TRBV28; j_call: TRBJ1-1; clone_size: many; cdr3_aa: CASSLEQGKNTEAFF; cdr3_nt: TGTGCCAGCAGTTTGGAACAGGGGAAGAACACTGAAGCTTTCTTT
d_call: -; v_call: TRBV2; j_call: TRBJ1-5; clone_size: many; cdr3_aa: CAASRTHSNQPQHF; cdr3_nt: TGTGCCGCGTCAAGGACTCATAGCAATCAGCCCCAGCATTTT